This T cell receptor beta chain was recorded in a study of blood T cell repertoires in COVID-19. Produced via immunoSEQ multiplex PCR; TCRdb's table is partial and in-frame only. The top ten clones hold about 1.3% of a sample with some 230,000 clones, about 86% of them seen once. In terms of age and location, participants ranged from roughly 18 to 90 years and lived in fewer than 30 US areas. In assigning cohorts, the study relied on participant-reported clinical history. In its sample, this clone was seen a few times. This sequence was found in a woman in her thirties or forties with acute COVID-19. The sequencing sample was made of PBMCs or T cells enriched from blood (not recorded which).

The CDR3 DNA is TGCAGCGTTGAAGACTCGGCCACTAATGAAGCTTTCTTT. It encodes CSVEDSATNEAFF. V is TRBV29-1 and J is TRBJ1-1; no clear D. Per the germline V gene, CDR1 is SQVTM and CDR2 is ANQGSEA. Trimming left V 0 bases short and J 7 bases short, with 12 bases between. This CDR3 comprises 13 residues.